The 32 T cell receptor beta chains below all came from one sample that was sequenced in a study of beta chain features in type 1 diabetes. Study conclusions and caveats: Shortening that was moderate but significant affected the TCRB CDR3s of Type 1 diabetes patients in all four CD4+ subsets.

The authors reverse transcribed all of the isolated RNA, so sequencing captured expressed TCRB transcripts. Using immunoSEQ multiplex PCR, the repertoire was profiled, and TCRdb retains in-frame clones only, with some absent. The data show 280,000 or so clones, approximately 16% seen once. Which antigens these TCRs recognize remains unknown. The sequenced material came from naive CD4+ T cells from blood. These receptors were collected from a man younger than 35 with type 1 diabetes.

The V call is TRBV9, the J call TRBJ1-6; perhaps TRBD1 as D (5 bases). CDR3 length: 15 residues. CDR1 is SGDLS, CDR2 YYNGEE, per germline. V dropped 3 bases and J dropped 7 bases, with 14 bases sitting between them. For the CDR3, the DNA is TGTGCCAGCAGCGGTTCAGGCAGGGTCAATTCACCCCTCCACTTT. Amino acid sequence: CASSGSGRVNSPLHF.

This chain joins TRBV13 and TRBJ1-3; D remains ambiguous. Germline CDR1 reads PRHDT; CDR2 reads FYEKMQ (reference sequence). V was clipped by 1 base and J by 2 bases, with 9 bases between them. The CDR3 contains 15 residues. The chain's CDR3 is CASSLDVGAGNTIYF. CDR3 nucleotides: TGTGCCAGCAGCTTAGACGTCGGGGCTGGAAACACCATATATTTT.

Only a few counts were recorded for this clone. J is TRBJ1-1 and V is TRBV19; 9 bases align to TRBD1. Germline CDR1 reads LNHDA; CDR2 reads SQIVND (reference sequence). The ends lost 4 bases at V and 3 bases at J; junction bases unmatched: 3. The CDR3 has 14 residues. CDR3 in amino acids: CASSRDRVDTEAFF. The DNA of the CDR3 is TGTGCCAGTAGTAGGGACAGGGTTGACACTGAAGCTTTCTTT. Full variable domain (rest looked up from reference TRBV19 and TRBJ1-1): DGGITQSPKYLFRKEGQNVTLSCEQNLNHDAMYWYRQDPGQGLRLIYYSQIVNDFQKGDIAEGYSVSREKKESFPLTVTSAQKNPTAFYLCASSRDRVDTEAFFGQGTRLTVV.

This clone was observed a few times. The CDR3: CASSWSGIQETQYF. The CDR3 DNA reads as TGTGCCAGCAGTTGGAGCGGGATCCAAGAGACCCAGTACTTC. This rearrangement joins TRBV11-2 to TRBJ2-5; 7 bases match TRBD2. Unmatched junction bases numbered 5, after V lost 6 bases and J lost 1 base. Germline V gene sequence: CDR1 SGHAT, CDR2 FQNNGV. The CDR3 runs to 14 residues.

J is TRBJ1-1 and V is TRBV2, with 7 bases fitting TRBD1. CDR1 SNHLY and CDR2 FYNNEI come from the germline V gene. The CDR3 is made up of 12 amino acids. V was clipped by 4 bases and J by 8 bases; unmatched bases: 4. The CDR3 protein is CASSVRQGEAFF. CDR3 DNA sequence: TGTGCCAGCAGTGTTAGACAGGGAGAAGCTTTCTTT.

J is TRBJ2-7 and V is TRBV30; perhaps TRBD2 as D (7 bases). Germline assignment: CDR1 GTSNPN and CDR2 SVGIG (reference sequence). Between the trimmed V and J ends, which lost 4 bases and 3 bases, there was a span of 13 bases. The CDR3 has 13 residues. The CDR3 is CAWTGGQFYEQYF. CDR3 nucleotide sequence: TGTGCCTGGACGGGAGGACAGTTCTACGAGCAGTACTTC.

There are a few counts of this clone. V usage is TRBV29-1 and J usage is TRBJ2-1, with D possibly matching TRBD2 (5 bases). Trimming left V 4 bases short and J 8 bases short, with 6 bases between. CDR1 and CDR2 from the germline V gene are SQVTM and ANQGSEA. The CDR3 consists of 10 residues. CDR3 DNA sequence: TGCAGCGTTGGCGGGCATGAGCAGTTCTTC. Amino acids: CSVGGHEQFF.

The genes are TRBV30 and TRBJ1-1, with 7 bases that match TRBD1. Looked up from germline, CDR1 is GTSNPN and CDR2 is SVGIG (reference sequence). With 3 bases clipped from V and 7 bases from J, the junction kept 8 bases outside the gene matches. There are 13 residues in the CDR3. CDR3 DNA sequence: TGTGCCTGGAGGGGAACAGGGGCCGGTGAAGCTTTCTTT. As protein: CAWRGTGAGEAFF.

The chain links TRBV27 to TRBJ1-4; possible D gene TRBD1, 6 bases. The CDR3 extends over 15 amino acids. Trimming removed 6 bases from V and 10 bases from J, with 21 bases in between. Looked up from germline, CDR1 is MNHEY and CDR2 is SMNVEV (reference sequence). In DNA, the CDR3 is TGTGCCAGCAGCAGGGCCGGGTCCCGAGGGGGAAAACTGTTTTTT. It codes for CASSRAGSRGGKLFF. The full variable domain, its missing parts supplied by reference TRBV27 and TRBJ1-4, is EAQVTQNPRYLITVTGKKLTVTCSQNMNHEYMSWYRQDPGLGLRQIYYSMNVEVTDKGDVPEGYKVSRKEKRNFPLILESPSPNQTSLYFCASSRAGSRGGKLFFGSGTQLSVL.

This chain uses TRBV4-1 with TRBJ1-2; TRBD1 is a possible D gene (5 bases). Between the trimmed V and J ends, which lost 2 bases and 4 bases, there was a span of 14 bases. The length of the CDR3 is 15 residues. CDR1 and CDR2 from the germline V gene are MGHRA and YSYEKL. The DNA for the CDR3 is TGCGCCAGCAGCCAAATTGAAGGGGTTACCTATGGCTACACCTTC. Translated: CASSQIEGVTYGYTF.

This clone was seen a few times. The CDR3 loop reads CASSVLPGTYEQYF. DNA of the CDR3: TGTGCCAGCAGCGTACTGCCAGGAACCTACGAGCAGTACTTC. The chain joins TRBV9 to TRBJ2-7; D gene ambiguous. The CDR3 length is 14 residues. V was shortened by 1 base and J by 2 bases, with 10 bases between the two germline ends. Looked up from germline, CDR1 is SGDLS and CDR2 is YYNGEE.

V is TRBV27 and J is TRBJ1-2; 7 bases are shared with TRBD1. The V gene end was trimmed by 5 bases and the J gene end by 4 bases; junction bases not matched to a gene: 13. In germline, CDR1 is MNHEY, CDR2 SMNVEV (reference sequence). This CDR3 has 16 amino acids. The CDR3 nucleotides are TGTGCCAGCAGTCCACAAAGAGGGGGCGGTCTCTATGGCTACACCTTC. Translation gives CASSPQRGGGLYGYTF.

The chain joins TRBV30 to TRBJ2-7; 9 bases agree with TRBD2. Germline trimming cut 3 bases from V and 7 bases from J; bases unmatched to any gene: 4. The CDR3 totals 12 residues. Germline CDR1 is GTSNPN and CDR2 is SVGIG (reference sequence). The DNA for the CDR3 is TGTGCCTGGAGAGGCGGGGGGGAAGAGCAGTACTTC. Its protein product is CAWRGGGEEQYF.

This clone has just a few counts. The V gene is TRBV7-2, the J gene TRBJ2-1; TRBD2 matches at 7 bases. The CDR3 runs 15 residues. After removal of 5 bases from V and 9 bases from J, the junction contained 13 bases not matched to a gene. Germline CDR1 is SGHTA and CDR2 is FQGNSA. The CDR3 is CASSPGGRSDSEQFF. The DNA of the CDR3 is TGTGCCAGCAGCCCAGGCGGGAGATCCGACAGTGAGCAGTTCTTC.

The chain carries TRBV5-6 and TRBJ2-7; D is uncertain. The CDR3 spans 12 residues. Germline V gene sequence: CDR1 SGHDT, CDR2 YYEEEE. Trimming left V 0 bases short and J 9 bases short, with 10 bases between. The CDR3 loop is CASSLVASPQYF. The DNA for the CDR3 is TGTGCCAGCAGCTTGGTGGCTAGTCCGCAGTACTTC.

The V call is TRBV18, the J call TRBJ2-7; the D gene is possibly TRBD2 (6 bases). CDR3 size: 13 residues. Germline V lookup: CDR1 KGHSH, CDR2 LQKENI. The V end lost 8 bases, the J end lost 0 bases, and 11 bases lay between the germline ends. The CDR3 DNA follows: TGTGCCAGCAAAACGGGGGACTCCTACGAGCAGTACTTC. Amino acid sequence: CASKTGDSYEQYF.

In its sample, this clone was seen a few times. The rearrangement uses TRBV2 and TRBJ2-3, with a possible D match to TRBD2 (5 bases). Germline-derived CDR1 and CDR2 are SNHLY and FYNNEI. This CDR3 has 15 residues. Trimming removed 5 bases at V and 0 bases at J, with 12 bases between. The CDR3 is CASSRTRPSTDTQYF. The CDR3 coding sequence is TGTGCCAGCAGTCGCACTAGACCTAGCACAGATACGCAGTATTTT.

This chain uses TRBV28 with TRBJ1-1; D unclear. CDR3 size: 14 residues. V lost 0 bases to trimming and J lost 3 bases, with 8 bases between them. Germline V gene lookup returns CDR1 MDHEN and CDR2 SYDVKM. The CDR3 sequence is CASSLWTRDTEAFF. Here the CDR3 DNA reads TGTGCCAGCAGTTTATGGACTCGGGACACTGAAGCTTTCTTT.

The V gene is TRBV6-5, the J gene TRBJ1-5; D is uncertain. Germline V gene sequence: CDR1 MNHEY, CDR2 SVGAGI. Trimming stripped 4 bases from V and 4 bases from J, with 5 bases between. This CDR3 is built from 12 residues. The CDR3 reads CASSSLNQPQHF. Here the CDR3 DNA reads TGTGCCAGCAGTTCCTTAAATCAGCCCCAGCATTTT.

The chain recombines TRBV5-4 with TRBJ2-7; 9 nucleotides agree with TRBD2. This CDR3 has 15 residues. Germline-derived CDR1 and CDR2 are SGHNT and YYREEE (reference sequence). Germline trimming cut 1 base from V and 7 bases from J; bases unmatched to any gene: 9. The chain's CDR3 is CASSLLVAGDGEQYF. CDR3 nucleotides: TGTGCCAGCAGCTTGTTGGTAGCGGGAGATGGGGAGCAGTACTTC.

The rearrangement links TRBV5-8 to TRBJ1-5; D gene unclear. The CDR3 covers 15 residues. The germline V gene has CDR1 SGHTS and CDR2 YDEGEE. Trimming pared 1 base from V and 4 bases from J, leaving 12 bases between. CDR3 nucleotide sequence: TGTGCCAGCAGCTTGAACGTAGCCAGAAATCAGCCCCAGCATTTT. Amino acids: CASSLNVARNQPQHF.

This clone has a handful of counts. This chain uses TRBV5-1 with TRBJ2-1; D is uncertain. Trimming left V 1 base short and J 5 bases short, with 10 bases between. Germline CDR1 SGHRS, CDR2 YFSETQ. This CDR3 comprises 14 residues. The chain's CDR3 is CASSLSYKHNEQFF. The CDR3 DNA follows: TGCGCCAGCAGCTTGAGCTATAAGCACAATGAGCAGTTCTTC. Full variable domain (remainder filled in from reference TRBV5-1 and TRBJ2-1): KAGVTQTPRYLIKTRGQQVTLSCSPISGHRSVSWYQQTPGQGLQFLFEYFSETQRNKGNFPGRFSGRQFSNSRSEMNVSTLELGDSALYLCASSLSYKHNEQFFGPGTRLTVL.

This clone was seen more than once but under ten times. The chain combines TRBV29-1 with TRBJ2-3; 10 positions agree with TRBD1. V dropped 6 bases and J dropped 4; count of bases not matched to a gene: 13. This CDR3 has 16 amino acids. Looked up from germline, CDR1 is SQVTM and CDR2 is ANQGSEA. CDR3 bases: TGCAGCGTGCTGATCGGGACAGGGGAGTGGGCAGATACGCAGTATTTT. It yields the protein CSVLIGTGEWADTQYF.

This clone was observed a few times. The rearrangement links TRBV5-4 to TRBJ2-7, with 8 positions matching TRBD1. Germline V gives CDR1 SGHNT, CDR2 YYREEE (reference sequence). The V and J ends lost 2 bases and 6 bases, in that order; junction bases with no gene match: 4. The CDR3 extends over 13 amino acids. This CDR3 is CASSFVQGGEQYF. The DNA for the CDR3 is TGTGCCAGCAGCTTTGTACAGGGGGGCGAGCAGTACTTC.

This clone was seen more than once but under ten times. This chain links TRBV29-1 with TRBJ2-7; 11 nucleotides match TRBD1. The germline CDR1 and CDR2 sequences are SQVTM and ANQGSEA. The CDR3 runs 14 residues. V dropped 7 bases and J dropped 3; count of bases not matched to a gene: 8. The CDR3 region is CSARGTGGNYEQYF. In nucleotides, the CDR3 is TGCAGCGCCCGAGGGACAGGGGGAAACTACGAGCAGTACTTC.

The CDR3 is CASSPDRLNYGYTF. In DNA, the CDR3 is TGTGCCAGCTCACCAGACAGACTTAACTATGGCTACACCTTC. The V gene is TRBV18, the J gene TRBJ1-2, with D tentatively TRBD1 (5 bases). The CDR3 has 14 residues. Germline assignment: CDR1 KGHSH and CDR2 LQKENI. The ends were cut back, 2 bases at V and 1 base at J, with 8 bases in the middle.

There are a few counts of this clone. This chain's CDR3 is CASSPGQGAYEQYF. CDR3 DNA: TGTGCCAGTAGCCCGGGACAGGGAGCCTACGAGCAGTACTTC. The chain recombines TRBV19 with TRBJ2-7; 9 nucleotides align to TRBD1. Germline assignment: CDR1 LNHDA and CDR2 SQIVND (reference sequence). V lost 6 bases to trimming and J lost 2 bases; unmatched junction nucleotides: 5. The CDR3 extends over 14 amino acids.

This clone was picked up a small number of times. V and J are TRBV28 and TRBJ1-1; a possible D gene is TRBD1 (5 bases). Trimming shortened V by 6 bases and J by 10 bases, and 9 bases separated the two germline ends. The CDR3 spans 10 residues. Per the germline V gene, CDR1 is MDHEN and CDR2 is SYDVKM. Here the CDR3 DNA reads TGTGCCAGCAGGGAAGGGGTAGCTTTCTTT. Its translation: CASREGVAFF.

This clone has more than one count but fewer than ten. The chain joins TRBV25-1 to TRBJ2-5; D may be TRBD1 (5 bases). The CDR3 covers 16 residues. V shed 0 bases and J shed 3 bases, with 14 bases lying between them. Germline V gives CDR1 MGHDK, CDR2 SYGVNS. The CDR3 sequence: CASSEYIKTAEETQYF. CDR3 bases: TGTGCCAGCAGTGAATATATAAAGACAGCCGAAGAGACCCAGTACTTC.

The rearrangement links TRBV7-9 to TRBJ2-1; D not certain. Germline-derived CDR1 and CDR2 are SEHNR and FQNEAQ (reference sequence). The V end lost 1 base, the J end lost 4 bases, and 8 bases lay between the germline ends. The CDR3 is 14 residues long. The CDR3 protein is CASSLDRTYNEQFF. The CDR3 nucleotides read TGTGCCAGCAGCTTAGACCGTACTTACAATGAGCAGTTCTTC.

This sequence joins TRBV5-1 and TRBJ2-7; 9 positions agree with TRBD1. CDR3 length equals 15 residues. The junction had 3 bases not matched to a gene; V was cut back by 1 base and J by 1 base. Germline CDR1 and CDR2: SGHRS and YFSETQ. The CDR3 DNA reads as TGCGCCAGCAGCTTGAGTGGACAGGGGTCCTACGAGCAGTACTTC. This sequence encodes CASSLSGQGSYEQYF.

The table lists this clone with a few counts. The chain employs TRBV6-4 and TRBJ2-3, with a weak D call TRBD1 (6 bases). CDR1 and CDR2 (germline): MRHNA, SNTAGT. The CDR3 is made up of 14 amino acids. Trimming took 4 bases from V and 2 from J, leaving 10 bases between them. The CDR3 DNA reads TGTGCCAGCAGTGGGACAGTTGACACAGATACGCAGTATTTT. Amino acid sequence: CASSGTVDTDTQYF.